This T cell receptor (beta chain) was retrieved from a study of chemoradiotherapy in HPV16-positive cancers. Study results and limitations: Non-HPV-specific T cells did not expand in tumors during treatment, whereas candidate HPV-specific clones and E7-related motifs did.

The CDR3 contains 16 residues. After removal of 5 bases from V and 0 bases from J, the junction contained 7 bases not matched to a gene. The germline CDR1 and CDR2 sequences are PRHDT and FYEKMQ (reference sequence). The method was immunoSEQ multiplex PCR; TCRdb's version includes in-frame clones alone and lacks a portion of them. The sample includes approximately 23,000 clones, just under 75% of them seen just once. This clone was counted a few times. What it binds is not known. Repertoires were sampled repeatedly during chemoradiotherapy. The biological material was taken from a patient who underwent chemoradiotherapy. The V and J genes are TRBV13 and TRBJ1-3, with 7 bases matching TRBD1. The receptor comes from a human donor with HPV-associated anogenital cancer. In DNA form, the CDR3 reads TGTGCCAGCAGCAGGGGGCCGCGGGGCTCTGGAAACACCATATATTTT. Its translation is CASSRGPRGSGNTIYF.